This is a list of T cell receptor beta chains from one sample in a study of cytomegalovirus exposure and HLA in healthy donors. Repertoires were generated with immunoSEQ multiplex PCR, while TCRdb's copy carries only in-frame clones and drops some. The sample holds about 190,000 clones, roughly 80% seen once. The source material was PBMCs. The source is a woman aged 25 to 39 in good health and CMV-seropositive. CDR3s include the opening cysteine and the closing phenylalanine or tryptophan. Each record gives: CDR3 protein, CDR3 DNA, J gene, clone size, V gene, D gene. The D gene is left open where the match is weak. Expanded clones get a size class; other rows say once, few or many, or leave the size out.

CDR3: CASSQIGAGLEAFF
DNA: TGCGCCAGCAGCCAAATTGGGGCAGGGCTTGAAGCTTTCTTT
J: TRBJ1-1
size: once
V: TRBV4-1
D: -

CDR3: CATMTASHLYGYTF
DNA: TGTGCCACGATGACAGCGAGTCATCTCTATGGCTACACCTTC
J: TRBJ1-2
size: -
V: TRBV10-3
D: -

CDR3: CASSQVGRQGPTNEKLFF
DNA: TGCGCCAGCAGCCAAGTGGGGAGACAGGGTCCAACTAATGAAAAACTGTTTTTT
J: TRBJ1-4
size: -
V: TRBV4-1
D: TRBD1

CDR3: CASSLWDSLTTYEQYF
DNA: TGCGCCAGCAGCTTGTGGGACTCCCTCACCACCTACGAGCAGTACTTC
J: TRBJ2-7
size: -
V: TRBV5-1
D: -

CDR3: CASSLLAGNTDTQYF
DNA: TGCGCCAGCAGCTTACTAGCGGGGAACACAGATACGCAGTATTTT
J: TRBJ2-3
size: -
V: TRBV5-1
D: TRBD2

CDR3: CASSLGGAGVFGEQFF
DNA: TGCGCCAGCAGCCTAGGGGGGGCGGGAGTATTTGGTGAGCAGTTCTTC
J: TRBJ2-1
size: -
V: TRBV4-1
D: -

CDR3: CASSTNYEQYF
DNA: TGTGCCAGCAGTACCAACTACGAGCAGTACTTC
J: TRBJ2-7
size: -
V: TRBV6-5
D: -

CDR3: CAWSAGTNGAQHF
DNA: TGTGCCTGGAGTGCCGGGACAAATGGAGCCCAGCATTTT
J: TRBJ1-5
size: -
V: TRBV30
D: -

CDR3: CASSRNLAGATDTQYF
DNA: TGTGCCAGCTCACGGAATCTAGCGGGAGCGACAGATACGCAGTATTTT
J: TRBJ2-3
size: -
V: TRBV18
D: TRBD2

CDR3: CASSPGRNLNYGYTF
DNA: TGTGCCAGCAGCCCCGGCAGGAACCTAAACTATGGCTACACCTTC
J: TRBJ1-2
size: -
V: TRBV7-9
D: -

CDR3: CASSLVGQGAEKLFF
DNA: TGTGCCAGCAGCTTAGTTGGGCAGGGGGCGGAAAAACTGTTTTTT
J: TRBJ1-4
size: -
V: TRBV11-2
D: TRBD1

CDR3: CASSYWGGYTF
DNA: TGTGCCAGCAGTTACTGGGGCGGCTACACCTTC
J: TRBJ1-2
size: few
V: TRBV6-5
D: -

CDR3: CASRLRQGARAFF
DNA: TGTGCCAGCAGGTTACGACAGGGGGCGAGGGCTTTCTTT
J: TRBJ1-1
size: -
V: TRBV5-6
D: TRBD1

CDR3: CASSLSPGSGRQPQHF
DNA: TGTGCCAGCAGTTTATCTCCGGGATCAGGAAGGCAGCCCCAGCATTTT
J: TRBJ1-5
size: -
V: TRBV27
D: -

CDR3: CASSGLSGLSYEQYF
DNA: TGTGCCAGCAGTGGACTTAGCGGGCTCTCCTACGAGCAGTACTTC
J: TRBJ2-7
size: -
V: TRBV6-1
D: TRBD2

CDR3: CASSLKPGQVVGGYTF
DNA: TGTGCCAGCAGCTTAAAGCCGGGACAGGTCGTCGGCGGCTACACCTTC
J: TRBJ1-2
size: -
V: TRBV7-6
D: TRBD1

CDR3: CASSSGFTDTQYF
DNA: TGTGCCAGCAGCTCGGGTTTCACAGATACGCAGTATTTT
J: TRBJ2-3
size: few
V: TRBV7-9
D: -

CDR3: CASSFPGEGYEQYF
DNA: TGTGCCAGCAGTTTCCCGGGGGAAGGCTACGAGCAGTACTTC
J: TRBJ2-7
size: -
V: TRBV28
D: -

CDR3: CAISVSGTSSEQFF
DNA: TGTGCCATCAGTGTATCCGGGACTAGCTCTGAGCAGTTCTTC
J: TRBJ2-1
size: -
V: TRBV10-3
D: TRBD2

CDR3: CASSLRTGEEGYGYTF
DNA: TGTGCCAGCAGCCTCCGGACAGGGGAAGAGGGCTATGGCTACACCTTC
J: TRBJ1-2
size: -
V: TRBV11-2
D: TRBD1

CDR3: CASSIMGGSSYEQYF
DNA: TGTGCCAGTAGTATAATGGGGGGATCCTCCTACGAGCAGTACTTC
J: TRBJ2-7
size: -
V: TRBV19
D: -

CDR3: CASSELRGGVNTEAFF
DNA: TGTGCCAGCAGTGAATTAAGGGGGGGAGTCAACACTGAAGCTTTCTTT
J: TRBJ1-1
size: once
V: TRBV25-1
D: -

CDR3: CASSQALATSYEQYF
DNA: TGCGCCAGCAGCCAAGCCCTGGCCACCTCCTACGAGCAGTACTTC
J: TRBJ2-7
size: -
V: TRBV4-1
D: -

CDR3: CAWRLAGGPRETQYF
DNA: TGTGCCTGGAGGTTAGCGGGAGGGCCGAGGGAGACCCAGTACTTC
J: TRBJ2-5
size: -
V: TRBV30
D: TRBD2

CDR3: CASSESGRSEQFF
DNA: TGTGCCAGCAGTGAAAGCGGGAGATCCGAGCAGTTCTTC
J: TRBJ2-1
size: -
V: TRBV6-4
D: TRBD2

CDR3: CAISELQAEQFF
DNA: TGTGCCATCAGTGAATTGCAGGCGGAGCAGTTCTTC
J: TRBJ2-1
size: -
V: TRBV10-3
D: -

CDR3: CASSLGQNSNQPQHF
DNA: TGCGCCAGCAGCTTGGGACAGAATAGCAATCAGCCCCAGCATTTT
J: TRBJ1-5
size: few
V: TRBV5-1
D: -

CDR3: CASSQAGAYEQYF
DNA: TGTGCCAGCAGCCAAGCGGGAGCCTACGAGCAGTACTTC
J: TRBJ2-7
size: -
V: TRBV5-4
D: TRBD2

CDR3: CASSVEGRGLQETQYF
DNA: TGTGCCAGCAGCGTAGAAGGCAGGGGGCTCCAAGAGACCCAGTACTTC
J: TRBJ2-5
size: -
V: TRBV9
D: TRBD1

CDR3: CASSLGPNSPLHF
DNA: TGTGCCAGCAGCTTAGGGCCCAATTCACCCCTCCACTTT
J: TRBJ1-6
size: -
V: TRBV7-3
D: -

CDR3: CASSHLDRGVSTDTQYF
DNA: TGCGCCAGCAGTCACCTAGACAGGGGGGTTAGCACAGATACGCAGTATTTT
J: TRBJ2-3
size: -
V: TRBV23-1
D: TRBD1

CDR3: CASSLGVEEDQPQHF
DNA: TGTGCCAGCAGCTTGGGGGTGGAAGAGGATCAGCCCCAGCATTTT
J: TRBJ1-5
size: -
V: TRBV5-8
D: -

CDR3: CATSPIQDSGGTEAFF
DNA: TGTGCCACCAGTCCTATTCAAGACTCGGGGGGCACTGAAGCTTTCTTT
J: TRBJ1-1
size: -
V: TRBV15
D: -

CDR3: CASSLEELANTGELFF
DNA: TGTGCCAGCAGCTTGGAGGAGCTAGCGAACACCGGGGAGCTGTTTTTT
J: TRBJ2-2
size: -
V: TRBV5-4
D: -

CDR3: CASSRTGTRDTQYF
DNA: TGTGCCAGCAGCAGAACGGGGACTAGAGATACGCAGTATTTT
J: TRBJ2-3
size: few
V: TRBV28
D: TRBD2

CDR3: CASSFRGRGYTF
DNA: TGTGCCAGCAGTTTCAGGGGGCGCGGCTACACCTTC
J: TRBJ1-2
size: once
V: TRBV28
D: TRBD1

CDR3: CASSSGNQPQHF
DNA: TGTGCCAGCAGTTCGGGGAATCAGCCCCAGCATTTT
J: TRBJ1-5
size: -
V: TRBV6-5
D: -

CDR3: CAWNGGLAGGPRLADTQYF
DNA: TGTGCCTGGAACGGGGGACTAGCGGGGGGGCCGAGATTGGCAGATACGCAGTATTTT
J: TRBJ2-3
size: -
V: TRBV30
D: TRBD2

CDR3: CASSQRRTSGADTQYF
DNA: TGTGCCAGCAGCCAAAGGCGGACTAGCGGGGCAGATACGCAGTATTTT
J: TRBJ2-3
size: -
V: TRBV11-2
D: TRBD2

CDR3: CASSRPGTLEIFTNQPQHF
DNA: TGTGCCAGCAGTCGACCCGGGACACTGGAAATCTTCACCAATCAGCCCCAGCATTTT
J: TRBJ1-5
size: -
V: TRBV28
D: -

CDR3: CASSARGSAFF
DNA: TGTGCCAGCAGTGCCCGGGGGAGTGCTTTCTTT
J: TRBJ1-1
size: -
V: TRBV27
D: -

CDR3: CASSEQGAAYEQYF
DNA: TGTGCCAGCAGCGAACAGGGGGCGGCCTACGAGCAGTACTTC
J: TRBJ2-7
size: -
V: TRBV7-2
D: TRBD1